This T cell receptor beta chain was captured in a study of blood T cells in healthy people across ages. Study-level points and caveats: Relative to aged donors, long-lived donors carried more naive CD4+ cells and displayed higher diversity. Considered underestimates were the diversity estimates obtained from one million T cells. A strong correlation was seen between TCR beta diversity and naive T cell percentage.

PCR was performed a second time for about 6 to 12 cycles using a sample-barcoded 5' primer and a J-beta primer mix. Each cDNA molecule carried a tag from a template-switch adaptor that contained 12 random nucleotides. A single record per CDR3 protein comes from TCRdb applying MiXCR to the 5' RACE reads. The table lists about 630,000 distinct CDR3 sequences, roughly 20% of them singletons. In regard to this clonotype: Antigen unknown.

Trimming removed 2 bases from V and 0 bases from J, with 11 bases in between. This CDR3 has 16 residues. Per the germline V gene, CDR1 is MDHEN and CDR2 is SYDVKM. This TCR came from a man between 65 and 80 years old in good health. V and J are TRBV28 and TRBJ2-1; no definite D call. The sequencing sample was made of blood. The CDR3 region is CASSLRPANSYNEQFF. The DNA of the CDR3 is TGTGCCAGCAGTTTAAGGCCGGCGAACTCCTACAATGAGCAGTTCTTC.